This entry lists 23 T cell receptor beta chains sequenced from one sample in a study of early T cells in non-severe SARS-CoV-2 infection. In TCRdb, the 5' RACE reads were re-called with MiXCR into one record per CDR3 protein. The table lists about 84,000 distinct CDR3 sequences, about 12% of them singletons, with over 2.5% in the top ten. Source material: whole blood. The receptors originated from an adult who was a healthcare worker with PCR-confirmed SARS-CoV-2 infection or an uninfected control (not recorded which).

The chain uses TRBV20-1 and TRBJ2-5; D not resolved. Germline V CDR1 and CDR2: DFQATT, SNEGSKA (reference sequence). This CDR3 is built from 13 residues. Trimming left V 6 bases short and J 0 bases short, with 11 bases between. CDR3 nucleotides: TGCAGTGCCACACTCGAGTACCAAGAGACCCAGTACTTC. This encodes CSATLEYQETQYF.

The genes are TRBV20-1 and TRBJ1-1; TRBD1 is a possible D gene (5 bases). The CDR3 consists of 12 residues. CDR1 is DFQATT and CDR2 is SNEGSKA in the germline V gene (reference sequence). Trimming shortened V by 1 base and J by 7 bases, and 10 bases separated the two germline ends. The CDR3 nucleotides read TGCAGTGCTAGAGTAGAGACAGATGAAGCTTTCTTT. Its translation: CSARVETDEAFF.

As DNA, the CDR3 is TGCAGCGTTGTAGATAACTATGGCTACACCTTC. Encoded protein: CSVVDNYGYTF. This chain links TRBV29-1 with TRBJ1-2, with D hard to call. Germline V gene sequence: CDR1 SQVTM, CDR2 ANQGSEA. V was clipped by 4 bases and J by 1 base, with 4 bases between them. The CDR3 contains 11 residues.

This clonotype was seen more than once but under ten times. V usage is TRBV20-1 and J usage is TRBJ1-5; no reliable D call. This CDR3 region has 13 residues. Germline V gene data show CDR1 as DFQATT and CDR2 as SNEGSKA (reference sequence). V gave up 0 bases and J gave up 5 bases, with 8 bases separating them. The CDR3 sequence is CSAREADHQPQHF. CDR3 in DNA: TGCAGTGCTAGAGAGGCAGATCATCAGCCCCAGCATTTT.

This clonotype was seen ten or more times. This chain uses TRBV20-1 with TRBJ2-1, with D perhaps matching TRBD1 (6 bases). With 0 bases removed from V and 7 bases from J, the gap between germline ends came to 28 bases. This CDR3 has 19 residues. Germline V CDR1 and CDR2: DFQATT, SNEGSKA (reference sequence). The CDR3 sequence is CSARDQTGIPSPPKNEQFF. CDR3 in DNA: TGCAGTGCTAGAGATCAAACAGGGATCCCTTCTCCTCCGAAAAATGAGCAGTTCTTC.

The chain is built from TRBV20-1 and TRBJ1-2; TRBD1 agrees at 8 bases. The germline V gene has CDR1 DFQATT and CDR2 SNEGSKA (reference sequence). The CDR3 sequence is 15 residues long. V gave up 2 bases and J gave up 2 bases; unmatched junction bases: 7. The CDR3 reads CSARTGTGPNYGYTF. The CDR3 DNA follows: TGCAGTGCTAGAACCGGGACAGGACCAAACTATGGCTACACCTTC.

In this sample, this clonotype turned up a few times. The chain carries TRBV13 and TRBJ1-2, with D uncertain. Trimming pared 0 bases from V and 6 bases from J, leaving 17 bases between. Per germline, CDR1 PRHDT and CDR2 FYEKMQ (reference sequence). CDR3 size: 16 residues. In nucleotides, the CDR3 is TGTGCCAGCAGCTTAGGCCGAGTAGCGGGGTCGGATGGCTACACCTTC. This gives the protein CASSLGRVAGSDGYTF.

Ten or more counts support this clonotype. The chain links TRBV7-6 to TRBJ2-7, with 7 bases matching TRBD2. In germline, CDR1 is SGHVS, CDR2 FNYEAQ. CDR3 length: 14 residues. V was pared by 2 bases and J by 0 bases, with 1 base of the junction left unmatched. The CDR3 DNA sequence: TGTGCCAGCAGCTTAAGCGGGGACTCCTACGAGCAGTACTTC. Encoded protein: CASSLSGDSYEQYF.

This clonotype occurred many times. The V call is TRBV2, the J call TRBJ2-7; 8 nucleotides align to TRBD1. Trimming cost V 3 bases and J 2 bases; bases outside gene matches: 6. Germline V gene lookup returns CDR1 SNHLY and CDR2 FYNNEI. The CDR3 extends over 15 amino acids. The CDR3 reads CASSDPQGVTYEQYF. The CDR3 nucleotides are TGTGCCAGCAGTGACCCACAGGGGGTCACCTACGAGCAGTACTTC.

This clonotype showed up many times. The chain carries TRBV7-8 and TRBJ1-2, with D uncertain. The CDR3 runs to 15 residues. Germline CDR1 SGHVS, CDR2 FQNEAQ. V dropped 5 bases and J dropped 1 base, with 14 bases sitting between them. CDR3: CASSTTSYINYGYTF. As DNA, the CDR3 is TGTGCCAGCAGCACCACGAGCTACATTAACTATGGCTACACCTTC.

The chain is built from TRBV29-1 and TRBJ1-2; D is uncertain. Per germline, CDR1 SQVTM and CDR2 ANQGSEA. The length of the CDR3 is 13 residues. Trimming took off 6 bases at V and 1 base at J, with 12 bases between the two ends. CDR3 nucleotide sequence: TGCAGCGTGCTGACGGGTAATAACTATGGCTACACCTTC. The encoded protein is CSVLTGNNYGYTF.

This clonotype showed up just a few times. The chain is built from TRBV19 and TRBJ1-4, with D unresolved. The CDR3 is 14 residues long. CDR1 is LNHDA and CDR2 is SQIVND in the germline V gene (reference sequence). Trimming took off 7 bases at V and 6 bases at J, with 15 bases between the two ends. CDR3 sequence (DNA): TGTGCCAGTAATCCCCGTCTTAGGGATGAAAAACTGTTTTTT. The encoded protein is CASNPRLRDEKLFF. Filled out from reference TRBV19 and TRBJ1-4, the complete variable domain reads DGGITQSPKYLFRKEGQNVTLSCEQNLNHDAMYWYRQDPGQGLRLIYYSQIVNDFQKGDIAEGYSVSREKKESFPLTVTSAQKNPTAFYLCASNPRLRDEKLFFGSGTQLSVL.

This clonotype appeared a few times. This chain connects TRBV7-6 to TRBJ1-4, with 7 bases lining up with TRBD1. The CDR3 runs 20 residues. Losses at the gene ends were 2 bases for V and 8 bases for J; bases not matched to a gene: 23. Germline V gene lookup returns CDR1 SGHVS and CDR2 FNYEAQ. The CDR3 protein is CASSLRHTDRISLGEEKLFF. CDR3 DNA: TGTGCCAGCAGCTTAAGGCACACGGACAGGATTTCCTTGGGCGAGGAAAAACTGTTTTTT.

This clonotype appeared many times. The rearrangement links TRBV5-4 to TRBJ1-2, with D maybe TRBD1 (5 bases). Germline CDR1 is SGHNT and CDR2 is YYREEE (reference sequence). The V end lost 0 bases, the J end lost 4 bases, and 10 bases lay between the germline ends. This CDR3 contains 14 residues. The CDR3 nucleotides read TGTGCCAGCAGCTTGGATGGGGCCCCCTATGGCTACACCTTC. Its translation is CASSLDGAPYGYTF.

The gene calls are TRBV2 and TRBJ1-1; 9 bases agree with TRBD1. Germline CDR1 is SNHLY and CDR2 is FYNNEI. This CDR3 is 13 amino acids long. Losses at the gene ends were 8 bases for V and 3 bases for J; bases not matched to a gene: 4. The CDR3 reads CASGWDRDTEAFF. The CDR3, as DNA: TGTGCCAGCGGATGGGACAGGGACACTGAAGCTTTCTTT. The entire variable domain, with the rest obtained from reference TRBV2 and TRBJ1-1, is as follows: EPEVTQTPSHQVTQMGQEVILRCVPISNHLYFYWYRQILGQKVEFLVSFYNNEISEKSEIFDDQFSVERPDGSNFTLKIRSTKLEDSAMYFCASGWDRDTEAFFGQGTRLTVV.

CDR3 amino acids: CASSLDGISTGELFF. The DNA of the CDR3 is TGTGCCAGCAGCCTCGACGGGATATCCACCGGGGAGCTGTTTTTT. The chain couples TRBV3-1 to TRBJ2-2, with D tentatively TRBD2 (5 bases). The CDR3 consists of 15 residues. Germline lookup yields CDR1 LGHDT and CDR2 YNNKEL (reference sequence). V was pared by 4 bases and J by 4 bases, with 13 bases between.

The chain joins TRBV2 to TRBJ1-5; D remains unclear. Germline loops: CDR1 SNHLY, CDR2 FYNNEI. This CDR3 is built from 14 residues. Trimming left V 3 bases short and J 3 bases short, with 9 bases between. The CDR3 is CASSERQTNQPQHF. DNA of the CDR3: TGTGCCAGCAGTGAGAGGCAAACCAATCAGCCCCAGCATTTT.

This clonotype was recorded a few times. The chain has TRBV12-2 and TRBJ2-3. TRBV12-2 is classified as a pseudogene. This CDR3 has 16 residues. CDR3 sequence: CASRLELVGSTDTQYF. The CDR3 region has the DNA TGTGCAAGTCGCTTAGAGCTAGTCGGGAGCACAGATACGCAGTATTTT.

This clonotype was seen a few times. The chain is built from TRBV7-3 and TRBJ2-1; D unresolved. This CDR3 spans 13 amino acids. Germline assignment: CDR1 SGHTA and CDR2 FQGTGA. Trimming pared 4 bases from V and 2 bases from J, leaving 6 bases between. CDR3 sequence: CASSSTTYNEQFF. The CDR3, as DNA: TGTGCCAGCAGCTCCACTACCTACAATGAGCAGTTCTTC.

This chain links TRBV20-1 with TRBJ2-2, with D unclear. The germline CDR1 and CDR2 sequences are DFQATT and SNEGSKA (reference sequence). Trimming cost V 6 bases and J 3 bases, with 11 bases left between them. The CDR3 consists of 13 residues. In nucleotides, the CDR3 is TGCAGTGCCCGTACCGGGTACACCGGGGAGCTGTTTTTT. It codes for CSARTGYTGELFF.

This clonotype was counted once. The chain links TRBV4-2 to TRBJ2-1; D not resolved. This CDR3 is built from 14 residues. Germline assignment: CDR1 LGHNA and CDR2 YNFKEQ. V lost 1 base, J lost 3 bases, and 7 bases lay in between. CDR3: CASSQGVNYNEQFF. The CDR3 DNA follows: TGTGCCAGCAGCCAAGGGGTTAACTACAATGAGCAGTTCTTC.

This clonotype was picked up many times. This sequence joins TRBV11-2 and TRBJ2-2; D is unclear. The germline gives CDR1 SGHAT, CDR2 FQNNGV. The CDR3 loop spans 13 amino acids. Trimming pared 1 base from V and 5 bases from J, leaving 5 bases between. The CDR3 sequence is CASSLVSTGELFF. As DNA, the CDR3 is TGTGCCAGCAGCTTAGTTTCAACCGGGGAGCTGTTTTTT.

The table lists this clonotype with a few counts. This chain connects TRBV29-1 to TRBJ2-7, with TRBD1 identical over 9 bases. The CDR3 runs to 13 residues. From germline, CDR1 is SQVTM and CDR2 ANQGSEA. V was clipped by 4 bases and J by 6 bases; unmatched bases: 7. The CDR3 loop reads CSVAGDRVFEQYF. The CDR3 region has the DNA TGCAGCGTTGCAGGGGACAGGGTCTTCGAGCAGTACTTC.